This TCR beta chain was sequenced during a study of blood T cell repertoires in COVID-19. Repertoires were generated with immunoSEQ multiplex PCR, while TCRdb's copy carries only in-frame clones and drops some. The table shows fewer than 350,000 clones, with around 86% occurring only once. The CDR3 consists of 11 residues. The V gene lost 6 bases and the J gene lost 2 bases, with 7 bases spanning the gap. Germline V CDR1 and CDR2: SQVTM, ANQGSEA. Sequencing used peripheral blood. The clonotype comes from a woman in her 30s who had recovered from COVID-19. The rearrangement joins TRBV29-1 to TRBJ1-1; D not certain. The CDR3 loop is CSVIPNTEAFF. For the CDR3, the DNA is TGCAGCGTCATCCCAAACACTGAAGCTTTCTTT.